This T cell receptor (beta chain) is from a study of graft-versus-host responses after intestinal transplantation. On the study more broadly: Among the recipients, all got anti-thymocyte globulin induction and then tacrolimus and steroids for around 3 years. Study observations and caveats: Recipient-marrow GvH clones were detected, some having first appeared in ileum or blood.

V was shortened by 2 bases and J by 4 bases, with 6 bases between the two germline ends. CDR3 length: 13 residues. Germline lookup yields CDR1 MNHNS and CDR2 SASEGT. Co-plated with around 200,000 CFSE-labeled responder cells were around 200,000 irradiated, violet-dye-labeled stimulator cells. Post-reaction sorting isolated proliferating CFSE-low CD3+CD4+ and CD3+CD8+ responders. Clones were sequenced by immunoSEQ multiplex PCR, and TCRdb holds only the in-frame ones, with some missing. The sample holds about 25,000 clones, 35% to 50% seen once. This clone rates as medium-sized. Sequenced here: alloreactive CD4+ T cells from a mixed lymphocyte reaction culture, sampled before intestinal transplant. The subset here: CFSE-low proliferating T cells sorted from approximately 6-day pre-transplant mixed lymphocyte reaction (GvH or HvG direction). The receptor was derived from a human patient who received an intestinal transplant. The chain joins TRBV6-1 to TRBJ1-5; D ambiguous. CDR3 region: CASSEQANQPQHF. CDR3 in DNA: TGTGCCAGCAGTGAACAGGCAAATCAGCCCCAGCATTTT.